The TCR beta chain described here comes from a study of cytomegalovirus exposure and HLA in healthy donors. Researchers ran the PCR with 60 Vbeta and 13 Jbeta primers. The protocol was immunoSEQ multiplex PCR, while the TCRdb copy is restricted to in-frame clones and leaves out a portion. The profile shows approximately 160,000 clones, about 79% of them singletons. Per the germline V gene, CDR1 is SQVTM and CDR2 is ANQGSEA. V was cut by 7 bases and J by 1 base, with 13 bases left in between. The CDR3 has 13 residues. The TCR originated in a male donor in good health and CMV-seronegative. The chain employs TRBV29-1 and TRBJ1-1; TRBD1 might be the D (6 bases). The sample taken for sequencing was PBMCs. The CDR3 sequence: CSASTGGNTEAFF. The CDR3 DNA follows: TGCAGCGCTTCGACAGGTGGGAACACTGAAGCTTTCTTT.